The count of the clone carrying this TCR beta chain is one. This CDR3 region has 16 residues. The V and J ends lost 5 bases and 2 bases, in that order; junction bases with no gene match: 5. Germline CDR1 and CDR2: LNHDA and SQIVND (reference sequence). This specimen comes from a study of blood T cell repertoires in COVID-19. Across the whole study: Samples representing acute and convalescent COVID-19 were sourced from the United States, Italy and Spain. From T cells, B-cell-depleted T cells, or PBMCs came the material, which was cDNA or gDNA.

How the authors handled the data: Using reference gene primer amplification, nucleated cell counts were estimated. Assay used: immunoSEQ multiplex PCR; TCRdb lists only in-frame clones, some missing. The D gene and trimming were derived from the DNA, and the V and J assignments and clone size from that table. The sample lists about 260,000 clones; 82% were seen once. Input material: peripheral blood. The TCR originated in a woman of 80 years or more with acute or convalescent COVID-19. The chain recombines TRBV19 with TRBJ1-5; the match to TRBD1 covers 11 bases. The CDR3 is CASSPRDRGGNQPQHF. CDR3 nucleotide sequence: TGTGCCAGTAGTCCCCGGGACAGGGGGGGCAATCAGCCCCAGCATTTT.